A single sample gave rise to the 25 T cell receptor beta chains below, sequenced in a study of cytomegalovirus exposure and HLA in healthy donors. In the PCR, 60 Vbeta and 13 Jbeta primers were used. Produced via immunoSEQ multiplex PCR; TCRdb's table is partial and in-frame only. The repertoire holds under 150,000 clones, with approximately 9% as singletons. Material for sequencing was PBMCs. The source is a male donor in good health and CMV-seronegative.

This clone has a handful of counts. This chain joins TRBV7-2 and TRBJ2-2; 8 nucleotides match TRBD2. V shed 2 bases, J shed 4 bases, and the junction held 6 bases outside the gene matches. Germline CDR1 SGHTA, CDR2 FQGNSA. CDR3 length: 16 amino acids. CDR3 protein: CASSLRPGGPTGELFF. CDR3 in DNA: TGTGCCAGCAGCTTAAGGCCGGGAGGGCCCACCGGGGAGCTGTTTTTT.

In its sample, this clone was seen a few times. V usage is TRBV7-2 and J usage is TRBJ2-7; tentative D call: TRBD2 (6 bases). Germline assignment: CDR1 SGHTA and CDR2 FQGNSA. V dropped 5 bases and J dropped 6 bases, with 20 bases sitting between them. The CDR3 covers 15 residues. The CDR3 region has the DNA TGTGCCAGCAGCCGGCTTGGGGGGATCGGAGGCGAGCAGTACTTC. Its protein is CASSRLGGIGGEQYF.

The chain is built from TRBV6-6 and TRBJ2-2; D gene uncertain. Trimming took off 5 bases at V and 1 base at J, with 5 bases between the two ends. Per the germline V gene, CDR1 is MNHNY and CDR2 is SVGAGI (reference sequence). This CDR3 contains 13 residues. The CDR3 reads CASSTQNTGELFF. The CDR3, as DNA: TGTGCCAGCAGTACTCAGAACACCGGGGAGCTGTTTTTT.

Remarks on this clone: Other DNA variants within this sample encode the same CDR3. The V call is TRBV5-4, the J call TRBJ2-7, with 9 bases that match TRBD1. Germline CDR1 reads SGHNT; CDR2 reads YYREEE (reference sequence). The CDR3 has 15 residues. J lost 6 bases, V lost 0 bases, and 7 bases had no gene match. The CDR3 coding sequence is TGTGCCAGCAGCTTGGGGACAGGGGAAGCCTCCGAGCAGTACTTC. Residues: CASSLGTGEASEQYF. The variable domain in full, completed from reference TRBV5-4 and TRBJ2-7, reads ETGVTQSPTHLIKTRGQQVTLRCSSQSGHNTVSWYQQALGQGPQFIFQYYREEENGRGNFPPRFSGLQFPNYSSELNVNALELDDSALYLCASSLGTGEASEQYFGPGTRLTVT.

Only a few counts were recorded for this clone. This rearrangement joins TRBV27 to TRBJ1-2; D is ambiguous. This CDR3 spans 13 amino acids. Germline V gene sequence: CDR1 MNHEY, CDR2 SMNVEV (reference sequence). Trimming took off 6 bases at V and 4 bases at J, with 12 bases between the two ends. CDR3 in amino acids: CASRGGWGYGYTF. CDR3 nucleotides: TGTGCCAGCAGAGGAGGGTGGGGCTATGGCTACACCTTC.

The V and J genes are TRBV6-5 and TRBJ2-1, with D possibly TRBD2 on 5 matching bases. Germline CDR1 is MNHEY and CDR2 is SVGAGI. There are 14 residues in the CDR3. V shed 5 bases and J shed 4 bases, with 12 bases lying between them. The CDR3 region is CASSRAAPYNEQFF. In DNA, the CDR3 is TGTGCCAGCAGTCGAGCGGCTCCTTACAATGAGCAGTTCTTC.

This chain joins TRBV2 and TRBJ1-2; D gene ambiguous. The germline V gene encodes CDR1 SNHLY and CDR2 FYNNEI. With 2 bases removed from V and 11 bases from J, the gap between germline ends came to 12 bases. This CDR3 has 12 amino acids. The CDR3 loop is CASSEYEQPYTF. CDR3 bases: TGTGCCAGCAGTGAATACGAACAGCCATACACCTTC. The complete variable domain, with remaining parts taken from reference TRBV2 and TRBJ1-2, reads EPEVTQTPSHQVTQMGQEVILRCVPISNHLYFYWYRQILGQKVEFLVSFYNNEISEKSEIFDDQFSVERPDGSNFTLKIRSTKLEDSAMYFCASSEYEQPYTFGSGTRLTVV.

This clone was found a few times. The gene calls are TRBV5-1 and TRBJ1-1; 8 bases are a match to TRBD1. CDR3 length: 16 amino acids. The germline gives CDR1 SGHRS, CDR2 YFSETQ. Unmatched junction bases numbered 9, after V lost 4 bases and J lost 1 base. DNA of the CDR3: TGCGCCAGCAGCCCAGGACAGGGAGGGACGAACACTGAAGCTTTCTTT. It translates to CASSPGQGGTNTEAFF.

This clone was counted between two and nine times. V and J are TRBV5-1 and TRBJ2-3, with 9 bases fitting TRBD2. V gave up 2 bases and J gave up 0 bases; unmatched junction bases: 4. This CDR3 is built from 16 residues. CDR1 SGHRS and CDR2 YFSETQ come from the germline V gene. Written as DNA, the CDR3 is TGCGCCAGCAGCTTAGGGCTAGCGGGAAGCACAGATACGCAGTATTTT. This codes for CASSLGLAGSTDTQYF.

This clone was seen a few times. This chain uses TRBV5-5 with TRBJ1-5, with a tentative D call TRBD1 (5 bases). Germline V gene data show CDR1 as SGHKS and CDR2 as YYEKEE (reference sequence). The CDR3 is 14 amino acids. Deletions cut 4 bases from V and 7 bases from J, with 15 bases between. The CDR3: CASSLQGARQPQHF. DNA for the CDR3: TGTGCCAGCAGCCTTCAGGGTGCACGGCAGCCCCAGCATTTT.

This chain joins TRBV7-8 and TRBJ2-3; 15 nucleotides align to TRBD2. CDR3 size: 19 residues. V lost 5 bases to trimming and J lost 5 bases; unmatched junction nucleotides: 14. Germline V gene lookup returns CDR1 SGHVS and CDR2 FQNEAQ. The CDR3 nucleotides read TGTGCCAGCAGCCCTAATCCCGGGACTAGCGGGGGGCCAAGAGATACGCAGTATTTT. Its protein product is CASSPNPGTSGGPRDTQYF.

The chain employs TRBV6-5 and TRBJ1-3, with 7 bases fitting TRBD1. The J segment lost 4 bases and the V segment lost 5 bases, leaving 5 bases of the junction unmatched. CDR1 is MNHEY, CDR2 SVGAGI, per germline. The CDR3 runs 14 residues. The CDR3 protein is CASSQTGSGNTIYF. DNA for the CDR3: TGTGCCAGCAGTCAGACAGGGTCAGGAAACACCATATATTTT.

In its sample, this clone was seen a few times. This chain links TRBV6-5 with TRBJ2-3, with 9 bases matching TRBD1. The trim removed 6 bases at V and 6 bases at J, leaving 10 bases unmatched. The CDR3 sequence is 15 residues long. The germline CDR1 and CDR2 sequences are MNHEY and SVGAGI. Here the CDR3 reads CASSPGTGRADTQYF. In DNA form, the CDR3 reads TGTGCCAGCAGCCCCGGGACAGGGCGTGCGGATACGCAGTATTTT.

This sequence joins TRBV7-2 and TRBJ1-2; TRBD1 agrees at 9 bases. The CDR3 is 14 residues long. The germline gives CDR1 SGHTA, CDR2 FQGNSA. V gave up 6 bases and J gave up 6 bases; unmatched junction bases: 8. This chain's CDR3 is CASRRTGGANGYTF. CDR3 DNA: TGTGCCAGCAGACGTACAGGGGGCGCGAATGGCTACACCTTC.

The rearrangement uses TRBV6-1 and TRBJ2-7, with TRBD1 identical over 11 bases. The CDR3 consists of 14 residues. The junction had 7 bases not matched to a gene; V was cut back by 10 bases and J by 2 bases. Germline CDR1 and CDR2: MNHNS and SASEGT. CDR3: CATEMGQGAYEQYF. The CDR3 DNA reads as TGTGCCACCGAGATGGGACAGGGGGCCTACGAGCAGTACTTC.

There are a few counts of this clone. The CDR3 nucleotides are TGCGCCAGCAGCCAAACAGGGGGTACCGGGGAGCTGTTTTTT. Translating it yields CASSQTGGTGELFF. This rearrangement joins TRBV4-1 to TRBJ2-2; 8 nucleotides match TRBD1. J was trimmed by 5 bases and V by 2 bases; bases with no gene match: 1. CDR3 size: 14 residues. Germline V gene lookup returns CDR1 MGHRA and CDR2 YSYEKL.

This clone was counted a few times. The gene calls are TRBV7-2 and TRBJ1-6; no clear D gene. V shed 3 bases and J shed 7 bases, with 7 bases lying between them. The germline V gene has CDR1 SGHTA and CDR2 FQGNSA. The CDR3 totals 13 residues. For the CDR3, the DNA is TGTGCCAGCAGCTTGAGTTGGAATTCACCCCTCCACTTT. Its translation is CASSLSWNSPLHF.

V usage is TRBV6-5 and J usage is TRBJ2-1; D is possibly TRBD1 (7 bases). V lost 6 bases and J lost 10, with 13 bases in between. Germline CDR1 is MNHEY and CDR2 is SVGAGI. The CDR3 length is 12 residues. The CDR3 sequence is CASREGGQEQFF. CDR3 bases: TGTGCCAGCAGAGAGGGGGGACAGGAGCAGTTCTTC.

The chain combines TRBV15 with TRBJ1-2; a possible D gene is TRBD1 (6 bases). This CDR3 is 15 amino acids long. Trimming left V 5 bases short and J 4 bases short, with 17 bases between. Germline V CDR1 and CDR2: LNHNV, YYDKDF (reference sequence). The CDR3 DNA reads TGTGCCACCAGCGAACAGGGCGCAGGAAGCTATGGCTACACCTTC. Amino acid sequence: CATSEQGAGSYGYTF.

This clone came up a few times. V usage is TRBV19 and J usage is TRBJ1-2, with D hard to call. CDR1 and CDR2 from the germline V gene are LNHDA and SQIVND (reference sequence). The CDR3 has 14 amino acids. V gave up 5 bases and J gave up 3 bases, with 13 bases separating them. CDR3 sequence: CASSAPGEDYGYTF. CDR3 DNA: TGTGCCAGTAGTGCACCGGGAGAGGACTATGGCTACACCTTC.

This clone showed up just a few times. The V gene is TRBV10-3, the J gene TRBJ2-2; 12 bases agree with TRBD2. V gave up 4 bases and J gave up 7 bases; unmatched junction bases: 7. The CDR3 loop spans 16 amino acids. Looked up from germline, CDR1 is ENHRY and CDR2 is SYGVKD. CDR3 sequence reads: CAISASGRAKDGELFF. CDR3 nucleotide sequence: TGTGCCATCAGTGCTAGCGGGAGGGCCAAGGACGGGGAGCTGTTTTTT.

The chain has TRBV7-3 and TRBJ2-2, with D perhaps matching TRBD1 (6 bases). Looked up from germline, CDR1 is SGHTA and CDR2 is FQGTGA. V lost 4 bases and J 5 bases, leaving 8 bases between the germline ends. The CDR3 length is 13 residues. The CDR3 DNA reads TGTGCCAGCAGCTCCAGGGGTACCGGGGAGCTGTTTTTT. Translation gives CASSSRGTGELFF.

This clone has more than one count but fewer than ten. The gene calls are TRBV5-1 and TRBJ1-4, with TRBD1 as a possible D gene (6 bases). Germline V gene lookup returns CDR1 SGHRS and CDR2 YFSETQ. This CDR3 contains 14 residues. V lost 4 bases and J 5 bases, leaving 12 bases between the germline ends. The CDR3 region is CASSRSDRNEKLFF. Written as DNA, the CDR3 is TGCGCCAGCAGCCGATCGGACAGAAATGAAAAACTGTTTTTT. Using reference TRBV5-1 and TRBJ1-4 for the parts outside the CDR3, the full variable domain is KAGVTQTPRYLIKTRGQQVTLSCSPISGHRSVSWYQQTPGQGLQFLFEYFSETQRNKGNFPGRFSGRQFSNSRSEMNVSTLELGDSALYLCASSRSDRNEKLFFGSGTQLSVL.

The chain recombines TRBV25-1 with TRBJ2-3, with TRBD2 as a possible D gene (6 bases). Trimming took off 1 base at V and 5 bases at J, with 16 bases between the two ends. The CDR3 extends over 16 amino acids. CDR1 and CDR2 from the germline V gene are MGHDK and SYGVNS. The CDR3, as DNA: TGTGCCAGCAGTGAATCAGCGGGCGGTAGGAGAGATACGCAGTATTTT. Protein: CASSESAGGRRDTQYF. Variable domain in full (rest from reference TRBV25-1 and TRBJ2-3): EADIYQTPRYLVIGTGKKITLECSQTMGHDKMYWYQQDPGMELHLIHYSYGVNSTEKGDLSSESTVSRIRTEHFPLTLESARPSHTSQYLCASSESAGGRRDTQYFGPGTRLTVL.

The rearrangement uses TRBV6-5 and TRBJ2-7; D perhaps matches TRBD1 (6 bases). Germline loops: CDR1 MNHEY, CDR2 SVGAGI. Trimming pared 6 bases from V and 3 bases from J, leaving 15 bases between. CDR3 length: 14 residues. In DNA form, the CDR3 reads TGTGCCAGCAGGGAGCACAGGGATGGCTACGAGCAGTACTTC. Amino acids: CASREHRDGYEQYF.